The 31 T cell receptor beta chains below were found in one sample sequenced in a study of T cell clonality in common variable immunodeficiency. TCRdb's table, derived via immunoSEQ multiplex PCR, lists solely in-frame clones and lacks some. This repertoire lists 55,000 to 65,000 clones without singletons; around 1.6% sits in the top ten. The sequencing sample was made of peripheral blood mononuclear cells. Every receptor here comes from a person between 18 and 70 years old in good health.

This clone was picked up many times. The part of the CDR3 DNA that was read is TGTGCCAGCAGTTCAGGACTAGCGATAAGTCCCGAG. Translating gives CASSSGLAISPE. The CDR3 in its entirety is CASSSGLAISPEQYF. The chain couples TRBV28 to TRBJ2-7, with TRBD2 matching 9 bases. With the read ending 3 residues before the CDR3 end, the germline J gene is used to fill in that end. Germline V gene sequence: CDR1 MDHEN, CDR2 SYDVKM. This CDR3 contains 15 residues. The trim removed 4 bases at V and 6 bases at J, leaving 10 bases unmatched. The full variable domain, in which reference TRBV28 and TRBJ2-7 provide the parts outside the CDR3, is DVKVTQSSRYLVKRTGEKVFLECVQDMDHENMFWYRQDPGLGLRLIYFSYDVKMKEKGDIPEGYSVSREKKERFSLILESASTNQTSMYLCASSSGLAISPEQYFGPGTRLTVT.

Many counts were recorded for this clone. The missing CDR3 end, 3 residues past where the read stops, is filled in from the germline J gene. The chain combines TRBV29-1 with TRBJ1-2, with a weak D call TRBD1 (6 bases). The length of the CDR3 is 13 residues. The germline gives CDR1 SQVTM, CDR2 ANQGSEA. Deletions cut 7 bases from V and 2 bases from J, with 14 bases between. This chain's CDR3 is CSATITGNYGYTF. Incomplete CDR3 DNA: TGCAGCGCTACTATTACAGGGAACTATGGC.

This clone was seen many times. The read is 3 residues too short to cover the CDR3 end, so that end is filled in from the germline J gene. This sequence joins TRBV11-2 and TRBJ2-5, with a weak D call TRBD1 (5 bases). The CDR3 contains 15 residues. The germline V and J ends were trimmed by 3 bases and 4 bases, with 15 bases remaining between them. The germline V gene encodes CDR1 SGHAT and CDR2 FQNNGV. CDR3 residues: CASSFVPIQGETQYF. The CDR3 bases that were read are TGTGCCAGCAGCTTTGTCCCGATTCAGGGAGAGACC.

This clone was observed many times. A much larger clone is a single base away; this may be a read error. The CDR3 end falls 3 residues outside the read, so it is completed with the germline J gene. The gene calls are TRBV7-9 and TRBJ2-1; 9 nucleotides agree with TRBD2. J lost 0 bases, V lost 3 bases, and 0 bases had no gene match. Germline V gene lookup returns CDR1 SEHNR and CDR2 FQNEAQ (reference sequence). The CDR3 is 15 amino acids. The chain's CDR3 is CASSFSGSSYNEQFF. The CDR3 DNA, read in part, is TGTGCCAGCAGCTTTAGCGGGAGCTCCTACAATGAG.

This clone showed up many times. The CDR3 end lies 3 residues beyond the end of the read and is filled in from the germline J gene. This chain uses TRBV2 with TRBJ1-5; 7 nucleotides align to TRBD1. Germline-derived CDR1 and CDR2 are SNHLY and FYNNEI. The CDR3 runs 13 residues. Trimming removed 7 bases from V and 3 bases from J; junction bases left unmatched: 3. The sequenced part of the CDR3 DNA is TGTGCCAGCACGGGACAGCCCAATCAGCCC. Protein sequence: CASTGQPNQP. The full CDR3 sequence reads CASTGQPNQPQHF.

In this sample, this clone turned up many times. From the germline J gene comes the end of the CDR3, since the read stops 3 residues before it. The V call is TRBV5-1, the J call TRBJ2-7; TRBD1 matches 9 bases. The CDR3 runs to 16 residues. Trimming removed 3 bases from V and 0 bases from J; junction bases left unmatched: 7. Looked up from germline, CDR1 is SGHRS and CDR2 is YFSETQ. The CDR3 here is CASSSPPGQGSYEQYF. The CDR3 DNA, read in part, is TGCGCCAGCAGCTCCCCGCCGGGACAGGGCTCCTACGAG.

This clone was counted at least ten times. The read is 3 residues too short to cover the CDR3 end, so that end is filled in from the germline J gene. The gene calls are TRBV7-8 and TRBJ1-2; D unclear. The CDR3 consists of 12 residues. The germline V gene encodes CDR1 SGHVS and CDR2 FQNEAQ. The CDR3 sequence is CASSLVFRGYTF. CDR3 DNA, as far as it was read: TGTGCCAGCAGCTTAGTCTTCCGGGGC.

This clone occurred many times. Sequencing ends 3 residues short of the CDR3 end; the germline J gene provides the rest. The chain combines TRBV4-2 with TRBJ2-2; 10 nucleotides match TRBD2. The V and J ends lost 0 bases and 1 base, in that order; junction bases with no gene match: 8. The CDR3 runs 19 residues. Germline V lookup: CDR1 LGHNA, CDR2 YNFKEQ. The CDR3 protein is CASSQDELAGRKNTGELFF. CDR3 DNA (partial): TGTGCCAGCAGCCAAGATGAACTAGCGGGAAGAAAGAACACCGGGGAG.

The sample holds many counts of this clone. The observed sequence ends 3 residues before the CDR3 terminus, with the missing tail filled in from the germline J gene. The chain couples TRBV28 to TRBJ1-5, with D tentatively TRBD1 (6 bases). In germline, CDR1 is MDHEN, CDR2 SYDVKM. There are 17 residues in the CDR3. Trimming removed 2 bases from V and 1 base from J, with 15 bases in between. CDR3 sequence: CASSLGGGGSSNQPQHF. CDR3 DNA, as far as it was read: TGTGCCAGCAGTTTAGGGGGTGGGGGCTCGAGCAATCAGCCC.

This clone showed up many times. The read falls 3 residues short of the CDR3 end, and the missing part is taken from the germline J gene. The chain recombines TRBV20-1 with TRBJ2-1; 10 bases are shared with TRBD2. CDR1 and CDR2 from the germline V gene are DFQATT and SNEGSKA (reference sequence). Losses at the gene ends were 7 bases for V and 8 bases for J; bases not matched to a gene: 8. The CDR3 totals 13 residues. The CDR3 reads CSGTSGILYEQFF. The sequenced CDR3 bases are TGCAGTGGTACTAGCGGGATTTTATATGAG.

This clone was detected many times. CDR3 bases read: TGTGCCAGCCGGGAGGGGAGGGCTCTCTCCGGGGAG. Protein product: CASREGRALSGE. The CDR3 in full is CASREGRALSGELFF. This rearrangement joins TRBV2 to TRBJ2-2; TRBD2 agrees at 8 bases. Sequencing ends 3 residues short of the CDR3 end; the germline J gene provides the rest. The CDR3 length is 15 residues. CDR1 is SNHLY, CDR2 FYNNEI, per germline. Trimming removed 8 bases from V and 6 bases from J; junction bases left unmatched: 11.

At least ten counts were recorded for this clone. The CDR3 extends 3 residues past the end of the read, so its final part is completed from the germline J gene. The rearrangement uses TRBV19 and TRBJ2-7; 9 bases agree with TRBD2. V shed 5 bases, J shed 3 bases, and the junction held 8 bases outside the gene matches. The CDR3 length is 15 residues. Per the germline V gene, CDR1 is LNHDA and CDR2 is SQIVND (reference sequence). The CDR3 bases that were read are TGTGCCAGTAGTGTGGGGACTAGCCGAAACTACGAG. This sequence encodes CASSVGTSRNYE. The whole CDR3 is CASSVGTSRNYEQYF.

This clone came up many times. The read finishes 3 residues shy of the CDR3 end, and the germline J gene is used to complete it. The chain recombines TRBV6-1 with TRBJ2-7; D perhaps matches TRBD2 (5 bases). V was clipped by 2 bases and J by 4 bases, with 12 bases between them. The CDR3 has 14 amino acids. Germline CDR1 is MNHNS and CDR2 is SASEGT. CDR3 sequence: CASSETSTGYEQYF. The DNA read from the CDR3 is TGTGCCAGCAGTGAAACATCTACGGGGTACGAG.

This clone has ten or more counts. The read gets to within 3 residues of the CDR3 end, and the germline J gene fills in the rest. The chain recombines TRBV6-4 with TRBJ1-2; D gene ambiguous. Germline lookup yields CDR1 MRHNA and CDR2 SNTAGT. This CDR3 region has 9 residues. The CDR3 spells CASMRRYTF. CDR3 bases read: TGTGCCAGCATGAGGCGG.

This clone was detected many times. The CDR3 bases that were read are TGTGCCAGCAGTTCCCCGCCAGCGGGGCAAGAGACC. This translates into CASSSPPAGQET. In full, the CDR3 reads CASSSPPAGQETQYF. The rearrangement uses TRBV28 and TRBJ2-5, with 7 bases lining up with TRBD2. The CDR3 goes on 3 residues after the read ends, and that part is filled in from the germline J gene. The CDR3 totals 15 residues. The V and J ends lost 4 bases and 2 bases, in that order; junction bases with no gene match: 7. Looked up from germline, CDR1 is MDHEN and CDR2 is SYDVKM.

This clone was seen many times. The read ends 3 residues before the CDR3 terminus; that terminus is restored from the germline J gene. The rearrangement uses TRBV2 and TRBJ1-4; D uncertain. There are 11 residues in the CDR3. The V and J ends lost 4 bases and 5 bases respectively, with 2 bases between them. Germline-derived CDR1 and CDR2 are SNHLY and FYNNEI. CDR3 DNA, as far as it was read: TGTGCCAGCAGTGCGAATGAAAAA. Amino acid sequence: CASSANEK. The complete CDR3 reads CASSANEKLFF.

This clone was observed a few times. The read stops 3 residues short of the end of the CDR3; the missing end is completed from the germline J gene. The genes are TRBV6-2 or TRBV6-3 and TRBJ2-1; 7 bases fit TRBD2. The V and J ends lost 5 bases and 3 bases, in that order; junction bases with no gene match: 7. The length of the CDR3 is 15 residues. The germline gives CDR1 MNHEY, CDR2 SVGEGT. The part of the CDR3 DNA that was read is TGTGCCAGCAGTCCTTATCCTAGCGGCTACAATGAG. Protein: CASSPYPSGYNE. The CDR3 in full is CASSPYPSGYNEQFF.

This clone was seen many times. The CDR3 extends 3 residues past the end of the read, so its final part is completed from the germline J gene. The genes are TRBV7-9 and TRBJ2-5, with 14 bases aligning to TRBD2. CDR3 length: 15 residues. Trimming took 5 bases from V and 5 from J; bases not matched to a gene: 4. The germline gives CDR1 SEHNR, CDR2 FQNEAQ (reference sequence). The CDR3 here is CASSAGTSGSETQYF. CDR3 DNA, as far as it was read: TGTGCCAGCAGCGCAGGGACTAGCGGGAGTGAGACC. Using reference TRBV7-9 and TRBJ2-5 for the parts outside the CDR3, the full variable domain is DTGVSQNPRHKITKRGQNVTFRCDPISEHNRLYWYRQTLGQGPEFLTYFQNEAQLEKSRLLSDRFSAERPKGSFSTLEIQRTEQGDSAMYLCASSAGTSGSETQYFGPGTRLLVL.

This clone was counted many times. The read ends 3 residues early relative to the CDR3; the germline J gene fills the gap. The rearrangement uses TRBV2 and TRBJ2-5; 8 nucleotides align to TRBD2. This CDR3 contains 13 residues. The germline gives CDR1 SNHLY, CDR2 FYNNEI. The junction had 6 bases not matched to a gene; V was cut back by 7 bases and J by 5 bases. The CDR3 loop reads CASKERETETQYF. The sequenced part of the CDR3 DNA is TGTGCCAGCAAGGAGCGGGAGACCGAGACC.

This clone was seen ten or more times. The CDR3 extends 3 residues past the end of the read, so its final part is completed from the germline J gene. This chain links TRBV29-1 with TRBJ2-1; the D gene is possibly TRBD2 (6 bases). The length of the CDR3 is 18 residues. Trimming shortened V by 1 base and J by 4 bases, and 23 bases separated the two germline ends. CDR1 is SQVTM and CDR2 is ANQGSEA in the germline V gene. The CDR3 spells CSVEGGLAKILPYNEQFF. CDR3 DNA, as far as it was read: TGCAGCGTTGAAGGAGGTCTAGCGAAGATCCTCCCATACAATGAG.

This clone has at least ten counts. Read sequence stops 3 residues before the CDR3 end, and the germline J gene provides the missing end. This sequence joins TRBV6-2 or TRBV6-3 and TRBJ2-1, with 8 positions matching TRBD2. The CDR3 is made up of 15 amino acids. The germline gives CDR1 MNHEY, CDR2 SVGEGT. J was trimmed by 4 bases and V by 2 bases; bases with no gene match: 4. This chain's CDR3 is CASSYAGGGYNEQFF. The CDR3 bases that were read are TGTGCCAGCAGTTACGCGGGGGGAGGATACAATGAG.

In this sample, this clone turned up many times. The observed sequence ends 3 residues before the CDR3 terminus, with the missing tail filled in from the germline J gene. The V call is TRBV30, the J call TRBJ2-3, with TRBD2 matching 12 bases. V shed 3 bases, J shed 2 bases, and the junction held 6 bases outside the gene matches. The CDR3 covers 16 residues. Looked up from germline, CDR1 is GTSNPN and CDR2 is SVGIG (reference sequence). The CDR3 loop reads CAWSAGTSGFTDTQYF. The sequenced CDR3 bases are TGTGCCTGGAGCGCGGGGACTAGCGGGTTCACAGATACG.

This clone appeared many times. The CDR3 loop reads CSAAAGNQPQHF. The covered CDR3 bases are TGCAGCGCTGCCGCAGGAAATCAGCCC. The gene calls are TRBV29-1 and TRBJ1-5; D gene ambiguous. Read coverage stops 3 residues before the CDR3 terminus; the germline J gene supplies the remainder. Germline CDR1 reads SQVTM; CDR2 reads ANQGSEA. V lost 7 bases and J lost 4, with 11 bases in between. The CDR3 consists of 12 residues.

This clone was seen many times. The read terminates 3 residues before the CDR3 end, so the remaining end is supplied by the germline J gene. The chain carries TRBV19 and TRBJ1-5; D is unclear. Trimming took 5 bases from V and 0 from J, leaving 11 bases between them. The CDR3 is 15 amino acids. The germline V gene encodes CDR1 LNHDA and CDR2 SQIVND (reference sequence). The sequenced part of the CDR3 DNA is TGTGCCAGTAGTTTAACAGATTATAGCAATCAGCCC. Translated, it gives CASSLTDYSNQP. The CDR3 in its entirety is CASSLTDYSNQPQHF.

This clone was counted many times. The DNA ends 3 residues before the CDR3 does, and the rest of the CDR3 is filled in from the germline J gene. V usage is TRBV5-6 and J usage is TRBJ2-7; 11 nucleotides align to TRBD2. Germline CDR1 is SGHDT and CDR2 is YYEEEE. The CDR3 has 15 amino acids. The junction had 7 bases not matched to a gene; V was cut back by 4 bases and J by 4 bases. The CDR3 region is CASSPGLAGLYEQYF. Partial CDR3 DNA: TGTGCCAGCAGCCCAGGACTAGCGGGCCTTTACGAG.

This clone was observed many times. The CDR3 end is not reached by the read, which stops 3 residues before it; the germline J gene fills it in. V and J are TRBV9 and TRBJ2-3; D gene uncertain. Germline V gene lookup returns CDR1 SGDLS and CDR2 YYNGEE. Trimming took 0 bases from V and 5 from J, leaving 16 bases between them. This CDR3 has 16 residues. The CDR3 DNA, read in part, is TGTGCCAGCAGCGTAGATCCGGTATGGTCGATAGATACG. This translates into CASSVDPVWSIDT. The entire CDR3 protein reads CASSVDPVWSIDTQYF.

This clone has a count of ten or more. From the germline J gene comes the end of the CDR3, since the read stops 3 residues before it. This chain uses TRBV20-1 with TRBJ1-1; 12 bases match TRBD1. This CDR3 spans 18 amino acids. Germline CDR1 DFQATT, CDR2 SNEGSKA (reference sequence). V shed 0 bases, J shed 1 base, and the junction held 9 bases outside the gene matches. The CDR3 reads CSARDYGGQGARNTEAFF. Partial CDR3 DNA: TGCAGTGCTAGAGACTATGGGGGACAGGGGGCCCGGAACACTGAA.

In this sample, this clone turned up many times. CDR3 loop: CASSQVPGYGYTF. Incomplete CDR3 DNA: TGTGCCAGCAGCCAAGTCCCGGGCTATGGC. The chain uses TRBV14 and TRBJ1-2; D is unclear. Coverage ceases 3 residues before the CDR3 finishes, and the germline J gene fills in the end. The germline CDR1 and CDR2 sequences are SGHDN and FVKESK. The CDR3 consists of 13 residues. The V end was cut by 1 base, the J end by 4 bases, with 7 bases between.

This clone was recorded many times. The CDR3 end is not reached by the read, which stops 3 residues before it; the germline J gene fills it in. V usage is TRBV30 and J usage is TRBJ2-1; 8 nucleotides align to TRBD2. Germline CDR1 and CDR2: GTSNPN and SVGIG (reference sequence). This CDR3 contains 15 residues. After removal of 1 base from V and 5 bases from J, the junction contained 7 bases not matched to a gene. The CDR3 loop reads CAWSGQAGAHNEQFF. Incomplete CDR3 DNA: TGTGCCTGGAGTGGACAAGCGGGAGCCCACAATGAG.

This clone was counted between two and nine times. The missing CDR3 end, 3 residues past where the read stops, is filled in from the germline J gene. The rearrangement joins TRBV5-1 to TRBJ2-1; TRBD1 is a possible D gene (6 bases). Per the germline V gene, CDR1 is SGHRS and CDR2 is YFSETQ. CDR3 length: 14 residues. The V gene lost 4 bases and the J gene lost 3 bases, with 11 bases spanning the gap. The sequenced part of the CDR3 DNA is TGCGCCAGCAGCCCCGGGGACAACTACAATGAG. Translating it yields CASSPGDNYNE. The full CDR3 sequence reads CASSPGDNYNEQFF. Based on the CDR3 plus reference TRBV5-1 and TRBJ2-1, the full variable domain is KAGVTQTPRYLIKTRGQQVTLSCSPISGHRSVSWYQQTPGQGLQFLFEYFSETQRNKGNFPGRFSGRQFSNSRSEMNVSTLELGDSALYLCASSPGDNYNEQFFGPGTRLTVL.

This clone was detected ten times or more. The CDR3 extends 3 residues past the end of the read, so its final part is completed from the germline J gene. V and J are TRBV7-9 and TRBJ2-7; a weak D match, TRBD2 (6 bases). Germline CDR1 and CDR2: SEHNR and FQNEAQ (reference sequence). The CDR3 is 15 amino acids. Trimming removed 1 base at V and 4 bases at J, with 14 bases between. CDR3 DNA, as far as it was read: TGTGCCAGCAGCTTAGTTGGCGGCGGGATATACGAG. Amino acid sequence: CASSLVGGGIYE. In full, the CDR3 is CASSLVGGGIYEQYF.